This T cell receptor beta chain is drawn from a study of post-analysis software for immune sequencing data. Regarding the study as a whole: Higher frequency in patients than in controls was seen for roughly five TRBV segments, with TRBV5-6, TRBV5-1 and TRBV20-1 among them. Controls significantly exceeded multiple sclerosis patients in normalized Chao1 diversity.

Details on this clonotype: The antigen is unknown.

V lost 4 bases, J lost 5 bases, and 9 bases stayed unmatched. CDR3 length: 15 amino acids. Germline CDR1 and CDR2: MNHEY and SMNVEV (reference sequence). cDNA libraries for TCR beta contained unique molecular identifiers. TCRdb reprocessed the PCR reads via MiXCR and lists one record per CDR3 protein. The sample shows around 250,000 distinct CDR3 sequences, 35% to 45% of them seen only once. The sequence was collected from a girl aged 10 to 17 with multiple sclerosis. This chain uses TRBV27 with TRBJ2-5, with TRBD1 matching 8 bases. Material: blood. The CDR3 sequence: CASSSRGQDFETQYF. Written as DNA, the CDR3 is TGTGCCAGCAGTTCAAGGGGACAGGACTTCGAGACCCAGTACTTC.